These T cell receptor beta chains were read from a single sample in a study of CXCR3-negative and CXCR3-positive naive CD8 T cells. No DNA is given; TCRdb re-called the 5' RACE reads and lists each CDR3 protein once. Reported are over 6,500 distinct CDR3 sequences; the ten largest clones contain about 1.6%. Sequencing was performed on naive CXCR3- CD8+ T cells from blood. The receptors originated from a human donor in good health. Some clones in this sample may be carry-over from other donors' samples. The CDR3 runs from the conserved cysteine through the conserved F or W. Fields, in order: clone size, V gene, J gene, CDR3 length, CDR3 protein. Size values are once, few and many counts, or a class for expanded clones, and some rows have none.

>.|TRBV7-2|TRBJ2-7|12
CASSFGRDEQYF
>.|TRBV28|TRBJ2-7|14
CASSLVPGSYEQYF
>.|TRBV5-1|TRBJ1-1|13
CASSLGVNTEAFF
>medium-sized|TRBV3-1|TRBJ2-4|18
CASSQISGRSGAKNIQYF
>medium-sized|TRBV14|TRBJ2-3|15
CASSQLAGVADTQYF
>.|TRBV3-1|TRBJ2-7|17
CASSQPWDRASSYEQYF
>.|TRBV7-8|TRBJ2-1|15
CASSFPGREPIEQFF
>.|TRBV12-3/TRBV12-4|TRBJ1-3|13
CASSIGPGNTIYF
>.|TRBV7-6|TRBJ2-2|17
CASSLESTEPRSGELFF
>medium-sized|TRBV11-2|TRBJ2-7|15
CASSRSGGSSYEQYF
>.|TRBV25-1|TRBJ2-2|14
CASSGMGNTGELFF
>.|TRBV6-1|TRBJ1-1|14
CASSPREGNTEAFF
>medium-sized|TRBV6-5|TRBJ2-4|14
CASSPGIAKNIQYF
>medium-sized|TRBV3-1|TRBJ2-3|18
CASSQDEDTKAGADTQYF
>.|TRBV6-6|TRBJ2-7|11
CATYTTYEQYF
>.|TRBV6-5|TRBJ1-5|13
CASRAGGDQPQHF
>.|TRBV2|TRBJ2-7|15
CASSAGSSVSYEQYF
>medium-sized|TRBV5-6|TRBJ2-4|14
CASSTGLAKNIQYF
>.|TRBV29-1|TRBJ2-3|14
CSVEGVESADTQNF
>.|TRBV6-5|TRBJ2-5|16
CASSYVIGTGRETQYF
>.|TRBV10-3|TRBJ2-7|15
CAISDLPAGRYEQYF
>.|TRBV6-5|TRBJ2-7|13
CASRRGQTYEQYF
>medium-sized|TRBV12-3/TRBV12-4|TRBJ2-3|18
CASRSLSGGAGRTDTQYF
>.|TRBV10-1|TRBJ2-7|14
CASSESVSLDEQYF
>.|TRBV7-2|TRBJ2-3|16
CASSQLLASSTDTQYF
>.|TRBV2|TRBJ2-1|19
CASSVVDSAIRGTYNEQFF
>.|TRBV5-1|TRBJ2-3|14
CASSSGDSTDTQYF
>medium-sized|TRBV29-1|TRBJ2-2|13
CSVDFRNTGELFF
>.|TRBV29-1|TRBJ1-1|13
CSVEDLTMSEAFF
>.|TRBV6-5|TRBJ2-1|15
CASKGGGPTYNEQFF
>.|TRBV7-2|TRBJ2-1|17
CASSPPGLAVRRDEQFF
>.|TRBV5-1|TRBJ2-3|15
CASSPAGEGTDTQYF
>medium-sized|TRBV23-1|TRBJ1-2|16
CASSQSRTGDNYGYTF
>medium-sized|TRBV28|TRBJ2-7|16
CASSLFRDRRSYEQYF
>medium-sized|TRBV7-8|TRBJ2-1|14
CASSLALDGNEQFF
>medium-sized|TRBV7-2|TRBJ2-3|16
CASRLLASGAKDTQYF
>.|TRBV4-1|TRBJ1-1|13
CASSQGTNTEAFF
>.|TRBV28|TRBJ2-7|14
CASSLGRGNNEQYF
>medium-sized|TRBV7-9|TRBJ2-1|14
CASSPRAGDNEQFF
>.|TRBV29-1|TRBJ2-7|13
CSGVQGGSYEQYF